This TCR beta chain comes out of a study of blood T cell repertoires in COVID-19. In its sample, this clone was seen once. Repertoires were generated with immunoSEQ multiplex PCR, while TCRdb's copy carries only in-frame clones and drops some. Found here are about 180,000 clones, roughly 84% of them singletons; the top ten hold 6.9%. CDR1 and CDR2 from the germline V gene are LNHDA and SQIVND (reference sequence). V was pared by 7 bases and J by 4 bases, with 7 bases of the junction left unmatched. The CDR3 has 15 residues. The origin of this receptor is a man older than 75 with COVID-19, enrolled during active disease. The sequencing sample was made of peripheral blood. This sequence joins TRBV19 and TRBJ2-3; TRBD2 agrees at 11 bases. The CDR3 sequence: CASKLLAGGPDTQYF. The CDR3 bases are TGTGCCAGTAAATTGCTAGCGGGGGGTCCAGATACGCAGTATTTT.